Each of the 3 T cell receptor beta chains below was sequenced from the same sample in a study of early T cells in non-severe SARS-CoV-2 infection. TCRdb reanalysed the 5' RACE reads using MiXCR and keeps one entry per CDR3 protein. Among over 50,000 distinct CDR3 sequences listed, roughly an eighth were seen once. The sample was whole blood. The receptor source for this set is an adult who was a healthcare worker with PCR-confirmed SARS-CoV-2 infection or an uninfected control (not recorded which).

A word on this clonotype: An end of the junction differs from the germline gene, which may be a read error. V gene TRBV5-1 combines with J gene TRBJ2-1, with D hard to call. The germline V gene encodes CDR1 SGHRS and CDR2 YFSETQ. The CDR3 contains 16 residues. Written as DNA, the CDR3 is TGCGCCAGCAGCTTGGATGGACGTCACTCCGACAATGAGCAGTTCTTC. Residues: CASSLDGRHSDNEQFF.

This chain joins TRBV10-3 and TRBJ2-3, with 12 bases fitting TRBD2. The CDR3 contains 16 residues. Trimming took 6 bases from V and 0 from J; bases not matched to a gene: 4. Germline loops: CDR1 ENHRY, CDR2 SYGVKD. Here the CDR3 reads CAIRPGLAGSTDTQYF. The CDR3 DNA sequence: TGTGCCATCAGGCCGGGACTAGCGGGCAGCACAGATACGCAGTATTTT.

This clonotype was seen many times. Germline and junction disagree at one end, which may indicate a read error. The DNA for the CDR3 is TGTGCCAGCAGCTCGACAGGGAATGGTAATTCACCCCTCCATTTT. This codes for CASSSTGNGNSPLHF. This rearrangement joins TRBV5-4 to TRBJ1-6, with 7 bases aligning to TRBD1. The CDR3 covers 15 residues. The V gene's germline CDR1 is SGHNT and CDR2 YYREEE (reference sequence).